The 21 T cell receptor beta chains below come from one sample, sequenced in a study of control samples from healthy donors and cancer patients. Repertoires were generated with immunoSEQ multiplex PCR, while TCRdb's copy carries only in-frame clones and drops some. The repertoire consists of some 100,000 clones, with approximately 90% occurring once and the leading ten covering about 7.8%. The specimen sequenced was blood. The receptors originated from a man younger than 45 in good health.

J is TRBJ1-6 and V is TRBV28; no firm D call. The CDR3 totals 15 residues. V was shortened by 4 bases and J by 4 bases, with 11 bases between the two germline ends. CDR1 and CDR2 (germline): MDHEN, SYDVKM. The CDR3 DNA sequence: TGTGCCAGCAGTTCCTCGGACCTATATAATTCACCCCTCCACTTT. This codes for CASSSSDLYNSPLHF. The entire variable domain, with the rest obtained from reference TRBV28 and TRBJ1-6, is as follows: DVKVTQSSRYLVKRTGEKVFLECVQDMDHENMFWYRQDPGLGLRLIYFSYDVKMKEKGDIPEGYSVSREKKERFSLILESASTNQTSMYLCASSSSDLYNSPLHFGNGTRLTVT.

This clone was counted only a few times. The gene calls are TRBV4-1 and TRBJ1-4; a possible D gene is TRBD1 (6 bases). V gave up 3 bases and J gave up 5 bases, with 13 bases separating them. Germline lookup yields CDR1 MGHRA and CDR2 YSYEKL. The CDR3 covers 15 residues. The CDR3 protein is CASSQPGHTNEKLFF. In nucleotides, the CDR3 is TGCGCCAGCAGCCAGCCGGGACACACCAATGAAAAACTGTTTTTT.

This chain uses TRBV18 with TRBJ1-2; 8 nucleotides match TRBD1. The CDR3 totals 17 residues. The ends lost 0 bases at V and 6 bases at J; junction bases unmatched: 12. In germline, CDR1 is KGHSH, CDR2 LQKENI. CDR3 sequence reads: CASSPPVIPGQGDGYTF. CDR3 nucleotides: TGTGCCAGCTCACCACCGGTTATACCAGGACAGGGCGATGGCTACACCTTC.

This chain connects TRBV11-1 to TRBJ2-3; the D is unclear. Per the germline V gene, CDR1 is SGHAT and CDR2 is FQDESV (reference sequence). This CDR3 spans 13 amino acids. V was pared by 2 bases and J by 1 base, with 4 bases between. CDR3 in DNA: TGTGCCAGCAGCTTACAGGGCACAGATACGCAGTATTTT. Amino acid sequence: CASSLQGTDTQYF. Full variable domain (missing parts from reference TRBV11-1 and TRBJ2-3): EAEVAQSPRYKITEKSQAVAFWCDPISGHATLYWYRQILGQGPELLVQFQDESVVDDSQLPKDRFSAERLKGVDSTLKIQPAELGDSAMYLCASSLQGTDTQYFGPGTRLTVL.

The J gene is TRBJ2-7, the V gene TRBV7-9; perhaps TRBD1 as D (6 bases). Trimming shortened V by 5 bases and J by 3 bases, and 8 bases separated the two germline ends. This CDR3 spans 12 amino acids. Germline CDR1 reads SEHNR; CDR2 reads FQNEAQ (reference sequence). In DNA form, the CDR3 reads TGTGCCAGCAGCATACAGGGCTACGAGCAGTACGTC. Protein sequence: CASSIQGYEQYV.

CDR3 DNA sequence: TGTGCCAGCAGCTTCCAGGGGGGGACCCAAGAGACCCAGTACTTC. It yields the protein CASSFQGGTQETQYF. This chain links TRBV5-6 with TRBJ2-5, with D perhaps assigned TRBD1 or TRBD2 (7 bases each). Looked up from germline, CDR1 is SGHDT and CDR2 is YYEEEE. CDR3 length: 15 amino acids. Trimming stripped 2 bases from V and 1 base from J, with 12 bases between.

The rearrangement uses TRBV6-5 and TRBJ1-5; 7 bases line up with TRBD1. V shed 5 bases and J 7 bases; nucleotides not matched to a gene: 8. The CDR3 loop spans 14 amino acids. Germline V gene lookup returns CDR1 MNHEY and CDR2 SVGAGI. The CDR3 sequence: CASSQGGERQPQHF. CDR3 nucleotides: TGTGCCAGCAGTCAGGGGGGGGAGCGCCAGCCCCAGCATTTT.

The chain combines TRBV11-3 with TRBJ2-5; no reliable D call. This CDR3 contains 13 residues. V lost 5 bases and J 2 bases, leaving 9 bases between the germline ends. From germline, CDR1 is SGHNT and CDR2 YENEEA. CDR3 in amino acids: CASSPDWQETQYF. Here the CDR3 DNA reads TGTGCCAGCAGCCCCGACTGGCAAGAGACCCAGTACTTC.

The V gene is TRBV6-2 or TRBV6-3, the J gene TRBJ2-7, with D perhaps TRBD1 or TRBD2 (7 bases each). Germline CDR1 and CDR2: MNHEY and SVGEGT. This CDR3 is 14 amino acids long. V was trimmed by 4 bases and J by 6 bases, leaving 16 bases between them. The CDR3 coding sequence is TGTGCCAGCAGTTCATTCAGGGGGGGCTCCGAGCAGTACGTC. Amino acid sequence: CASSSFRGGSEQYV.

The chain has TRBV6-2 or TRBV6-3 and TRBJ2-1, with TRBD2 matching over 7 bases. The CDR3 runs to 14 residues. The V segment lost 4 bases and the J segment 9 bases; nucleotides outside the gene matches: 9. Germline values: CDR1 MNHEY, CDR2 SVGEGT. The CDR3 DNA follows: TGTGCCAGCAGTTTGGGCGGGAGTTCGTTTGAGCAGTTCTTC. It encodes CASSLGGSSFEQFF.

This clone has a count of ten or more. The chain links TRBV4-3 to TRBJ2-3; TRBD2 matches 13 bases. Germline CDR1 LGHNA, CDR2 YSLEER. Trimming cost V 2 bases and J 4 bases; bases outside gene matches: 6. This CDR3 is 17 amino acids long. CDR3 protein: CASSQKPGLAGPDTQYF. In nucleotides, the CDR3 is TGCGCCAGCAGCCAAAAACCGGGACTAGCGGGACCAGATACGCAGTATTTT.

The rearrangement joins TRBV7-6 to TRBJ1-2; D gene unclear. Trimming stripped 3 bases from V and 8 bases from J, with 16 bases between. Germline V gene data show CDR1 as SGHVS and CDR2 as FNYEAQ. The CDR3 contains 14 residues. The CDR3 DNA is TGTGCCAGCAGCTTCTCACCGGGGTCCGAAGGCTACACCTTC. It translates to CASSFSPGSEGYTF.

The chain combines TRBV25-1 with TRBJ1-1, with D uncertain. V lost 4 bases and J 0 bases, leaving 6 bases between the germline ends. Germline CDR1 and CDR2: MGHDK and SYGVNS. The CDR3 spans 13 residues. CDR3 loop: CASSGLLNTEAFF. DNA of the CDR3: TGTGCCAGCAGTGGGTTGTTGAACACTGAAGCTTTCTTT. The full variable domain, completed using reference TRBV25-1 and TRBJ1-1, is EADIYQTPRYLVIGTGKKITLECSQTMGHDKMYWYQQDPGMELHLIHYSYGVNSTEKGDLSSESTVSRIRTEHFPLTLESARPSHTSQYLCASSGLLNTEAFFGQGTRLTVV.

DNA of the CDR3: TGTGCCAGCAGTTACTCTGGGCAGGGAGGTGAGCAGTACTTC. Translated: CASSYSGQGGEQYF. The chain has TRBV6-2 or TRBV6-3 and TRBJ2-7, with a weak D call TRBD2 (6 bases). This CDR3 is 14 amino acids long. From germline, CDR1 is MNHEY and CDR2 SVGEGT. Trimming left V 0 bases short and J 7 bases short, with 13 bases between.

The chain carries TRBV10-3 and TRBJ2-5, with 12 bases lining up with TRBD1. This CDR3 region has 13 residues. The J segment lost 4 bases and the V segment lost 8 bases, leaving 2 bases of the junction unmatched. Germline CDR1 reads ENHRY; CDR2 reads SYGVKD. The CDR3 reads CAISGQGAETQYF. The CDR3 DNA reads as TGTGCCATCTCGGGACAGGGGGCAGAGACCCAGTACTTC.

The chain joins TRBV4-1 to TRBJ2-4; D call uncertain. The germline V gene has CDR1 MGHRA and CDR2 YSYEKL. The CDR3 has 14 amino acids. V gave up 3 bases and J gave up 0 bases, with 6 bases separating them. The CDR3 bases are TGCGCCAGCAGCCATCCGGTAGCCAAAAACATTCAGTACTTC. Its protein is CASSHPVAKNIQYF.

The J gene is TRBJ2-5, the V gene TRBV24-1; 15 bases match TRBD2. Losses at the gene ends were 1 base for V and 2 bases for J; bases not matched to a gene: 7. The germline CDR1 and CDR2 sequences are KGHDR and SFDVKD. The CDR3 runs 19 residues. In nucleotides, the CDR3 is TGTGCCACCAGTGATTTTCTAGGGACTAGCGGGGGGCTTCAAGAGACCCAGTACTTC. This translates into CATSDFLGTSGGLQETQYF.

The V and J genes are TRBV24-1 and TRBJ2-7; 8 nucleotides agree with TRBD1. Germline V CDR1 and CDR2: KGHDR, SFDVKD. Trimming removed 5 bases from V and 0 bases from J; junction bases left unmatched: 5. The CDR3 has 15 residues. CDR3: CATSGQGTSSYEQYF. CDR3 DNA sequence: TGTGCCACCAGTGGACAGGGGACCAGCTCCTACGAGCAGTACTTC.

The rearrangement links TRBV27 to TRBJ1-2, with D hard to call. The length of the CDR3 is 15 residues. The germline V gene has CDR1 MNHEY and CDR2 SMNVEV (reference sequence). The germline V and J ends were trimmed by 2 bases and 8 bases, with 18 bases remaining between them. This CDR3 reads CASSLLGPLSGGYTF. As DNA, the CDR3 is TGTGCCAGCAGTTTACTCGGGCCCTTATCGGGAGGCTACACCTTC.

The chain has TRBV5-1 and TRBJ1-6; D is undetermined. The CDR3 runs 16 residues. The V gene's germline CDR1 is SGHRS and CDR2 YFSETQ. V was clipped by 4 bases and J by 0 bases, with 11 bases between them. This CDR3 is CASSDARSSYNSPLHF. The CDR3, as DNA: TGCGCCAGCAGCGACGCCCGGAGCTCCTATAATTCACCCCTCCACTTT.

DNA for the CDR3: TGCGCCAGCAGCCAACCCTCAGGGGTCTTGAACACTGAAGCTTTCTTT. Its protein product is CASSQPSGVLNTEAFF. The rearrangement links TRBV4-1 to TRBJ1-1; tentatively, D is TRBD1 (6 bases). The CDR3 has 16 residues. CDR1 is MGHRA, CDR2 YSYEKL, per germline. Trimming cost V 2 bases and J 0 bases, with 13 bases left between them.